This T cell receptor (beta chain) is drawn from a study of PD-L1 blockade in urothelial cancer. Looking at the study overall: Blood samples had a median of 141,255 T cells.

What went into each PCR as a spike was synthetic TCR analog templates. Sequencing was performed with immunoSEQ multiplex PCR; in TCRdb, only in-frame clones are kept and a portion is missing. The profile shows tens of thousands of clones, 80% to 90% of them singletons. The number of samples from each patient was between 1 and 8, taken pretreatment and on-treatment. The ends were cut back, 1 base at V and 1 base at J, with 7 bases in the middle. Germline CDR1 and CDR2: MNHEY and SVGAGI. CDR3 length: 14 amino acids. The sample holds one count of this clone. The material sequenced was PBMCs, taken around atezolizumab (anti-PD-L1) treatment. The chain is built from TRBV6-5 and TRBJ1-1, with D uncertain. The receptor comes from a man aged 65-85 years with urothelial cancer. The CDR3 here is CASSYYGENTEAFF. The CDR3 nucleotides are TGTGCCAGCAGTTACTACGGAGAGAACACTGAAGCTTTCTTT.